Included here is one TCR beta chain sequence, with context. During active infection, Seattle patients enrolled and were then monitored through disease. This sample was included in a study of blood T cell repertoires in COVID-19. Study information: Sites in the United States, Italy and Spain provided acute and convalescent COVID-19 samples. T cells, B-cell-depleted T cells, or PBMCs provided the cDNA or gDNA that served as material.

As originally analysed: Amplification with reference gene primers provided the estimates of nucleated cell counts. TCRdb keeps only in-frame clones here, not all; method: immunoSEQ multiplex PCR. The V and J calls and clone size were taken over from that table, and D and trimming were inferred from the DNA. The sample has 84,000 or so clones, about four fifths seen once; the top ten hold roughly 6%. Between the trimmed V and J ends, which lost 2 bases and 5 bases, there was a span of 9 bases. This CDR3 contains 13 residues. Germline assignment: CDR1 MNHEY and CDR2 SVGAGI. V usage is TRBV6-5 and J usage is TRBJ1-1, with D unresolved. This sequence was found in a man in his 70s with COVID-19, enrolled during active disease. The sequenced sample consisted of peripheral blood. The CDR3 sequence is CASSYAGWTEAFF. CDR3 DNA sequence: TGTGCCAGCAGTTACGCGGGTTGGACTGAAGCTTTCTTT.